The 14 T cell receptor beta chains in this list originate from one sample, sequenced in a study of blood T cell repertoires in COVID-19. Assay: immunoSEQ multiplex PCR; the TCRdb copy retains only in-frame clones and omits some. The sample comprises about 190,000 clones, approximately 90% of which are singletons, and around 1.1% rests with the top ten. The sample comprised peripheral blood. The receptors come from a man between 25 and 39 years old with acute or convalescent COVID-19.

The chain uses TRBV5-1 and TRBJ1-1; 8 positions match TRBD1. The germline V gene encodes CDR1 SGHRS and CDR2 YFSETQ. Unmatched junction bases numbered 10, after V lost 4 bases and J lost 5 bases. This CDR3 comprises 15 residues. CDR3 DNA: TGCGCCAGCAGCCGGCAACAGGGGGTGAGGACTGAAGCTTTCTTT. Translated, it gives CASSRQQGVRTEAFF. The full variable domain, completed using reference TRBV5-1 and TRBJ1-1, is KAGVTQTPRYLIKTRGQQVTLSCSPISGHRSVSWYQQTPGQGLQFLFEYFSETQRNKGNFPGRFSGRQFSNSRSEMNVSTLELGDSALYLCASSRQQGVRTEAFFGQGTRLTVV.

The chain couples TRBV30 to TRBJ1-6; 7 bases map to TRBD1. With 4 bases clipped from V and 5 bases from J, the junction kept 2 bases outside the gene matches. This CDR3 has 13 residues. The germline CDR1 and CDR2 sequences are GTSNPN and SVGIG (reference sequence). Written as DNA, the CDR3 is TGTGCCTGGACAGGGGGAAATAATTCACCCCTCCACTTT. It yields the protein CAWTGGNNSPLHF.

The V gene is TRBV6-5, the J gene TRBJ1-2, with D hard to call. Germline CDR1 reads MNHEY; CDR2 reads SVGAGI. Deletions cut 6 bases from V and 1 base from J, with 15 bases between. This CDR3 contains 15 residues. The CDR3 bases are TGTGCCAGCAGCCTACTCCGGGGAAGTAACTATGGCTACACCTTC. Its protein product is CASSLLRGSNYGYTF.

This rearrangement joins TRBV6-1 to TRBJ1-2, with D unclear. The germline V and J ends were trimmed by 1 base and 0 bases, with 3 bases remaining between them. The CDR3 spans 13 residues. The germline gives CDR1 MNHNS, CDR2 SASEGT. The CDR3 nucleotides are TGTGCCAGCAGTGAAGACTCTAACTATGGCTACACCTTC. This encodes CASSEDSNYGYTF.

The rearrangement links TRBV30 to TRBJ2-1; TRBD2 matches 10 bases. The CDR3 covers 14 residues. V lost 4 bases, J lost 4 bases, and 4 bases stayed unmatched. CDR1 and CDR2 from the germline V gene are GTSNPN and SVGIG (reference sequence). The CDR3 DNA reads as TGTGCCTGGATCGGGACTAGCGAATACAATGAGCAGTTCTTC. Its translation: CAWIGTSEYNEQFF.

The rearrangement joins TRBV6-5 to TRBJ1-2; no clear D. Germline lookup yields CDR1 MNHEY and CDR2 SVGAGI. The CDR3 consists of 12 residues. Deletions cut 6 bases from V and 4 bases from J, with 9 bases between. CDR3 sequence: CASSREAYGYTF. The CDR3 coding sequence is TGTGCCAGCAGCCGTGAGGCCTATGGCTACACCTTC.

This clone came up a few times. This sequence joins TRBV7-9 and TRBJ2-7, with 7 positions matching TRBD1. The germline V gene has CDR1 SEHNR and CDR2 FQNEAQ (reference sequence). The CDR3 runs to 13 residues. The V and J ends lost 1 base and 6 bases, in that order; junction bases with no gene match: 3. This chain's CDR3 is CASSLGGGGEQYF. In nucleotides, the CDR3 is TGTGCCAGCAGCTTAGGAGGGGGCGGCGAGCAGTACTTC. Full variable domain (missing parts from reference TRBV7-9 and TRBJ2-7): DTGVSQNPRHKITKRGQNVTFRCDPISEHNRLYWYRQTLGQGPEFLTYFQNEAQLEKSRLLSDRFSAERPKGSFSTLEIQRTEQGDSAMYLCASSLGGGGEQYFGPGTRLTVT.

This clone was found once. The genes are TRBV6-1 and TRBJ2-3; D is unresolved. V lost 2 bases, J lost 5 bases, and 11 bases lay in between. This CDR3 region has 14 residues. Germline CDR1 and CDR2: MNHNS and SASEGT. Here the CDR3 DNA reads TGTGCCAGCAGTGAATTTTGGCGGAGAGATACGCAGTATTTT. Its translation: CASSEFWRRDTQYF.

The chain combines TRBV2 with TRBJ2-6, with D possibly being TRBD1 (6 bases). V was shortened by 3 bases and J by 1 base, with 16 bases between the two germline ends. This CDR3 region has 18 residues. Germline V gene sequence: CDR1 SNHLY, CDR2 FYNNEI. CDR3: CASSDGRIGQSGANVLTF. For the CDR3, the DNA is TGTGCCAGCAGTGACGGTCGGATTGGACAGTCTGGGGCCAACGTCCTGACTTTC.

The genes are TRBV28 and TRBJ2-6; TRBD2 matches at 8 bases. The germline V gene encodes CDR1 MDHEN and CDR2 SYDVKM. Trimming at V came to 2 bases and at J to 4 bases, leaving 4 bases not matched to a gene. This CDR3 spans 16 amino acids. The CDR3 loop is CASSLTGRGGANVLTF. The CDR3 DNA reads TGTGCCAGCAGTTTAACCGGGAGGGGAGGGGCCAACGTCCTGACTTTC.

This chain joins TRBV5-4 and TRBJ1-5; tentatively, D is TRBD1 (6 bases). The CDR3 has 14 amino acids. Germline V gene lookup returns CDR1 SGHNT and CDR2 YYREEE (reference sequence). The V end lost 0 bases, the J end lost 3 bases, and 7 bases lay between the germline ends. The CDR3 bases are TGTGCCAGCAGCTTGGACAGGGACAATCAGCCCCAGCATTTT. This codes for CASSLDRDNQPQHF. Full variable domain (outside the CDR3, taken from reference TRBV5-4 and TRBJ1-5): ETGVTQSPTHLIKTRGQQVTLRCSSQSGHNTVSWYQQALGQGPQFIFQYYREEENGRGNFPPRFSGLQFPNYSSELNVNALELDDSALYLCASSLDRDNQPQHFGDGTRLSIL.

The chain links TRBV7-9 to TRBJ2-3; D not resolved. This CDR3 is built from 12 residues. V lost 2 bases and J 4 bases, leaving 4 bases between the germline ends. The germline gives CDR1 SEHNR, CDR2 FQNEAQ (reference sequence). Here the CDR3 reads CASSLYSDTQYF. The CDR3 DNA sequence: TGTGCCAGCAGCTTATACTCAGATACGCAGTATTTT.

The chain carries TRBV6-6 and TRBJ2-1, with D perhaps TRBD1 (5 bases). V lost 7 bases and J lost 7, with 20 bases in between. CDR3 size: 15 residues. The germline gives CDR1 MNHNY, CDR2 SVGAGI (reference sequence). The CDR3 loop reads CASIQTANRFNEQFF. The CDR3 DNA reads TGTGCCAGCATTCAAACAGCCAACAGGTTTAATGAGCAGTTCTTC.

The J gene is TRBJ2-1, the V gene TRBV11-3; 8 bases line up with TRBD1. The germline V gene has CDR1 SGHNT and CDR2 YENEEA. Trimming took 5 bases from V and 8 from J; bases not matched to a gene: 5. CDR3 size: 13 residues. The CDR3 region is CASSPTRGHEQFF. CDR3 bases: TGTGCCAGCAGCCCTACCAGGGGGCATGAGCAGTTCTTC. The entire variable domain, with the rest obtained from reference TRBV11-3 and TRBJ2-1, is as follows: EAGVVQSPRYKIIEKKQPVAFWCNPISGHNTLYWYLQNLGQGPELLIRYENEEAVDDSQLPKDRFSAERLKGVDSTLKIQPAELGDSAVYLCASSPTRGHEQFFGPGTRLTVL.